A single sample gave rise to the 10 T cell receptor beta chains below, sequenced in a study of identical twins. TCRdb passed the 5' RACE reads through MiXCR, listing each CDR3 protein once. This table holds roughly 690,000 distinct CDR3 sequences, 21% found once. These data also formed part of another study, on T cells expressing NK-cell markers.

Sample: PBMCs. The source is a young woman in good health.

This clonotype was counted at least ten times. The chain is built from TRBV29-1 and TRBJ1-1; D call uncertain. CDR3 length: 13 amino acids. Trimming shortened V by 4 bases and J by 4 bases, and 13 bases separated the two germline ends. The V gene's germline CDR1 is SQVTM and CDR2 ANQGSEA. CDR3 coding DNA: TGCAGCGTTGTCCGGAACGTGGGCACTGAAGCTTTCTTT. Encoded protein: CSVVRNVGTEAFF.

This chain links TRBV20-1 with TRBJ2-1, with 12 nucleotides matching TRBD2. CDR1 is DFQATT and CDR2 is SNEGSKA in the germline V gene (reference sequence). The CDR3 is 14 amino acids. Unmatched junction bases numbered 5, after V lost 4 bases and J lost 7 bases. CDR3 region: CSANGLAGRNEQFF. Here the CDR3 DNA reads TGCAGTGCTAATGGACTAGCGGGGAGGAATGAGCAGTTCTTC.

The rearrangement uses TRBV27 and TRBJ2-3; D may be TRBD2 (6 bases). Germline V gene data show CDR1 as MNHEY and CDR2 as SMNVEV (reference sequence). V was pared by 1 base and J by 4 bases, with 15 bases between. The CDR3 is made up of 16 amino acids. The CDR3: CASSLWVTRPPDTQYF. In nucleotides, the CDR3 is TGTGCCAGCAGTTTATGGGTGACTAGGCCCCCAGATACGCAGTATTTT.

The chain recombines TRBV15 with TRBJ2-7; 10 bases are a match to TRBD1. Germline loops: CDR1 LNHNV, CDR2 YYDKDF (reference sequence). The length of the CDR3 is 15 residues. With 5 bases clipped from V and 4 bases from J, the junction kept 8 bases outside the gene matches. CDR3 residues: CATSRLDRGLYEQYF. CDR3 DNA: TGTGCCACCAGCCGCTTAGACAGGGGGCTTTACGAGCAGTACTTC.

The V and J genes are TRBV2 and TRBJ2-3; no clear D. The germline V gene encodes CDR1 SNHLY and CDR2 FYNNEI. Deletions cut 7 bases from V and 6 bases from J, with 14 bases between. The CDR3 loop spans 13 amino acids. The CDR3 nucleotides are TGTGCCAGCATGAAAAAGCCCACGGATACGCAGTATTTT. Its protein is CASMKKPTDTQYF. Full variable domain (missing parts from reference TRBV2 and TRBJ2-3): EPEVTQTPSHQVTQMGQEVILRCVPISNHLYFYWYRQILGQKVEFLVSFYNNEISEKSEIFDDQFSVERPDGSNFTLKIRSTKLEDSAMYFCASMKKPTDTQYFGPGTRLTVL.

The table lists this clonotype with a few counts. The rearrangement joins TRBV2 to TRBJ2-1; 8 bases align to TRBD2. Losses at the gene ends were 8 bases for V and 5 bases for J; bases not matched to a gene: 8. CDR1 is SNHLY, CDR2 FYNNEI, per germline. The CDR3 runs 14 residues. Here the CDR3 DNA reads TGTGCCAGCCTCAAGGGCGGGGGGCACAATGAGCAGTTCTTC. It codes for CASLKGGGHNEQFF.

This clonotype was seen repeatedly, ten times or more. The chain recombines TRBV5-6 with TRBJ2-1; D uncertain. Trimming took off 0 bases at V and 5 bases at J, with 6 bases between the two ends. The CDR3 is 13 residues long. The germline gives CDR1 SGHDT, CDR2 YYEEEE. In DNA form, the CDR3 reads TGTGCCAGCAGCTTGGGACTGCACAATGAGCAGTTCTTC. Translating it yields CASSLGLHNEQFF.

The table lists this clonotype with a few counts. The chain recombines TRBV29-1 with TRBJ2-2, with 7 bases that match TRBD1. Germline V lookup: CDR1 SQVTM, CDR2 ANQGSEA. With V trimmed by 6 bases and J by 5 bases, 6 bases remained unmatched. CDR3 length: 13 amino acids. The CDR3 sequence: CSVGQVATGELFF. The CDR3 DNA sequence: TGCAGCGTCGGACAGGTTGCGACCGGGGAGCTGTTTTTT.

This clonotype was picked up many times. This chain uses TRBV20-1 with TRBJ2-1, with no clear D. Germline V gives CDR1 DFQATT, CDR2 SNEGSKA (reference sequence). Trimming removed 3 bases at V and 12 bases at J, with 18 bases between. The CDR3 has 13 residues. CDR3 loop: CSASTIGSGWQFF. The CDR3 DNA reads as TGCAGTGCTAGTACTATCGGGTCTGGGTGGCAGTTCTTC.

CDR3 coding DNA: TGTGCCAGCAGCTTAGACGGGGGAAACACCATATATTTT. It is translated as CASSLDGGNTIYF. This sequence joins TRBV11-2 and TRBJ1-3; D gene ambiguous. Trimming took off 0 bases at V and 4 bases at J, with 4 bases between the two ends. CDR1 and CDR2 (germline): SGHAT, FQNNGV. The CDR3 has 13 residues.